This T cell receptor (beta chain) was retrieved from a study of a mutant IDH1 vaccine in newly diagnosed glioma. At the level of the study: Former treatment meant radiotherapy, temozolomide, or both; the majority had gotten both.

Trimming removed 0 bases at V and 5 bases at J, with 10 bases between. Germline CDR1 and CDR2: LNHNV and YYDKDF (reference sequence). The CDR3 length is 14 residues. This clone was recorded once. The antigen is undetermined. Documented time point: week 35, safety follow-up. Mutant IDH1 20-mer peptide, at 300 ug, made up each vaccine dose, with topical imiquimod. New IDH1-mutant, ATRX-lost WHO grade 3 or 4 astrocytomas occurred in donors. Sequencing used immunoSEQ multiplex PCR; TCRdb keeps in-frame clones, though not all of them. The profile shows about 32,000 clones, 80% of them singletons. Broader study findings: Any relationship between pseudoprogression and changes in top peripheral T cell clonotypes seemed absent.

The chain has TRBV15 and TRBJ2-5; maybe TRBD2 (6 bases). This clonotype was sampled from a man aged 35 to 55 with glioma. Some clones in this sample may be carry-over from other donors' samples. The sequencing here drew on PBMCs, taken from a glioma patient whose treatment included an IDH1 peptide vaccine. CDR3 sequence: CATSRDGGWETQYF. DNA for the CDR3: TGTGCCACCAGCAGAGATGGAGGGTGGGAGACCCAGTACTTC.